This T cell receptor beta chain appears in the sequencing data of a study of control samples from healthy donors and cancer patients (dated by TCRdb to 2020 to 2022). Library prep was done by the immunoSEQ multiplex PCR assay. The table was pulled from immuneACCESS by TCRdb, which kept in-frame rearrangements only. Such tables lose some clones; where checked, under half of the loss comes from unresolved V genes, and the rest has no known cause. This sample comprises over 150,000 clones, around 94% of them detected only once. The ten largest clonotypes hold around 1.3% of the sample. To note about this clone: The specificity of this receptor is unknown. No clone much larger than this one lies a single base away; base qualities are absent.

A distance of 7 bases separates the germline ends of V and J, which lose 0 bases and 7 bases respectively. The CDR3 measures 13 amino acids from cysteine to phenylalanine. Just the 39-base CDR3 DNA is kept, in frame starting at base 1. CDR1 LNHNV and CDR2 YYDKDF are derived from the germline V gene (reference sequence). Material: blood. The receptor was isolated from a woman younger than 30 in good health. The V gene is TRBV15 and the J gene is TRBJ1-5; matching of 6 bases hints at TRBD1 as the D gene. The CDR3 amino acid sequence is: CATSRDQGQPQHF. The bases are TGTGCCACCAGCAGAGATCAGGGGCAGCCCCAGCATTTT.